This TCR beta chain emerged from a study of identical twins. General study points: Out-of-frame alpha sequences shared by twins were enriched for low generation probability. Analyses of zero insertions could be partly confounded by invariant MAIT and iNKT cells. The conclusions drew on cross-sectional statistical analysis instead of tracking the same donors.

Concerning this clonotype itself: Its antigen is unidentified. At one boundary the junction diverges from the germline segment, which might be a read error.

TCRdb processed the 5' RACE reads anew with MiXCR; each CDR3 protein has one entry. This sample yields approximately 1.8 million distinct CDR3 sequences, of which about 32% are seen a single time; around 0.25% belongs to the top ten. The CDR3 runs 15 residues. The germline V gene has CDR1 DFQATT and CDR2 SNEGSKA (reference sequence). The V call is TRBV20-1, the J call TRBJ2-3; TRBD2 matches at 9 bases. The receptor comes from a newborn girl in good health. The sample was cord blood. Here the CDR3 reads CSTREGLARRDTQYF. CDR3 sequence (DNA): TGCAGTACTAGAGAGGGACTAGCCAGGAGGGATACGCAGTATTTT.